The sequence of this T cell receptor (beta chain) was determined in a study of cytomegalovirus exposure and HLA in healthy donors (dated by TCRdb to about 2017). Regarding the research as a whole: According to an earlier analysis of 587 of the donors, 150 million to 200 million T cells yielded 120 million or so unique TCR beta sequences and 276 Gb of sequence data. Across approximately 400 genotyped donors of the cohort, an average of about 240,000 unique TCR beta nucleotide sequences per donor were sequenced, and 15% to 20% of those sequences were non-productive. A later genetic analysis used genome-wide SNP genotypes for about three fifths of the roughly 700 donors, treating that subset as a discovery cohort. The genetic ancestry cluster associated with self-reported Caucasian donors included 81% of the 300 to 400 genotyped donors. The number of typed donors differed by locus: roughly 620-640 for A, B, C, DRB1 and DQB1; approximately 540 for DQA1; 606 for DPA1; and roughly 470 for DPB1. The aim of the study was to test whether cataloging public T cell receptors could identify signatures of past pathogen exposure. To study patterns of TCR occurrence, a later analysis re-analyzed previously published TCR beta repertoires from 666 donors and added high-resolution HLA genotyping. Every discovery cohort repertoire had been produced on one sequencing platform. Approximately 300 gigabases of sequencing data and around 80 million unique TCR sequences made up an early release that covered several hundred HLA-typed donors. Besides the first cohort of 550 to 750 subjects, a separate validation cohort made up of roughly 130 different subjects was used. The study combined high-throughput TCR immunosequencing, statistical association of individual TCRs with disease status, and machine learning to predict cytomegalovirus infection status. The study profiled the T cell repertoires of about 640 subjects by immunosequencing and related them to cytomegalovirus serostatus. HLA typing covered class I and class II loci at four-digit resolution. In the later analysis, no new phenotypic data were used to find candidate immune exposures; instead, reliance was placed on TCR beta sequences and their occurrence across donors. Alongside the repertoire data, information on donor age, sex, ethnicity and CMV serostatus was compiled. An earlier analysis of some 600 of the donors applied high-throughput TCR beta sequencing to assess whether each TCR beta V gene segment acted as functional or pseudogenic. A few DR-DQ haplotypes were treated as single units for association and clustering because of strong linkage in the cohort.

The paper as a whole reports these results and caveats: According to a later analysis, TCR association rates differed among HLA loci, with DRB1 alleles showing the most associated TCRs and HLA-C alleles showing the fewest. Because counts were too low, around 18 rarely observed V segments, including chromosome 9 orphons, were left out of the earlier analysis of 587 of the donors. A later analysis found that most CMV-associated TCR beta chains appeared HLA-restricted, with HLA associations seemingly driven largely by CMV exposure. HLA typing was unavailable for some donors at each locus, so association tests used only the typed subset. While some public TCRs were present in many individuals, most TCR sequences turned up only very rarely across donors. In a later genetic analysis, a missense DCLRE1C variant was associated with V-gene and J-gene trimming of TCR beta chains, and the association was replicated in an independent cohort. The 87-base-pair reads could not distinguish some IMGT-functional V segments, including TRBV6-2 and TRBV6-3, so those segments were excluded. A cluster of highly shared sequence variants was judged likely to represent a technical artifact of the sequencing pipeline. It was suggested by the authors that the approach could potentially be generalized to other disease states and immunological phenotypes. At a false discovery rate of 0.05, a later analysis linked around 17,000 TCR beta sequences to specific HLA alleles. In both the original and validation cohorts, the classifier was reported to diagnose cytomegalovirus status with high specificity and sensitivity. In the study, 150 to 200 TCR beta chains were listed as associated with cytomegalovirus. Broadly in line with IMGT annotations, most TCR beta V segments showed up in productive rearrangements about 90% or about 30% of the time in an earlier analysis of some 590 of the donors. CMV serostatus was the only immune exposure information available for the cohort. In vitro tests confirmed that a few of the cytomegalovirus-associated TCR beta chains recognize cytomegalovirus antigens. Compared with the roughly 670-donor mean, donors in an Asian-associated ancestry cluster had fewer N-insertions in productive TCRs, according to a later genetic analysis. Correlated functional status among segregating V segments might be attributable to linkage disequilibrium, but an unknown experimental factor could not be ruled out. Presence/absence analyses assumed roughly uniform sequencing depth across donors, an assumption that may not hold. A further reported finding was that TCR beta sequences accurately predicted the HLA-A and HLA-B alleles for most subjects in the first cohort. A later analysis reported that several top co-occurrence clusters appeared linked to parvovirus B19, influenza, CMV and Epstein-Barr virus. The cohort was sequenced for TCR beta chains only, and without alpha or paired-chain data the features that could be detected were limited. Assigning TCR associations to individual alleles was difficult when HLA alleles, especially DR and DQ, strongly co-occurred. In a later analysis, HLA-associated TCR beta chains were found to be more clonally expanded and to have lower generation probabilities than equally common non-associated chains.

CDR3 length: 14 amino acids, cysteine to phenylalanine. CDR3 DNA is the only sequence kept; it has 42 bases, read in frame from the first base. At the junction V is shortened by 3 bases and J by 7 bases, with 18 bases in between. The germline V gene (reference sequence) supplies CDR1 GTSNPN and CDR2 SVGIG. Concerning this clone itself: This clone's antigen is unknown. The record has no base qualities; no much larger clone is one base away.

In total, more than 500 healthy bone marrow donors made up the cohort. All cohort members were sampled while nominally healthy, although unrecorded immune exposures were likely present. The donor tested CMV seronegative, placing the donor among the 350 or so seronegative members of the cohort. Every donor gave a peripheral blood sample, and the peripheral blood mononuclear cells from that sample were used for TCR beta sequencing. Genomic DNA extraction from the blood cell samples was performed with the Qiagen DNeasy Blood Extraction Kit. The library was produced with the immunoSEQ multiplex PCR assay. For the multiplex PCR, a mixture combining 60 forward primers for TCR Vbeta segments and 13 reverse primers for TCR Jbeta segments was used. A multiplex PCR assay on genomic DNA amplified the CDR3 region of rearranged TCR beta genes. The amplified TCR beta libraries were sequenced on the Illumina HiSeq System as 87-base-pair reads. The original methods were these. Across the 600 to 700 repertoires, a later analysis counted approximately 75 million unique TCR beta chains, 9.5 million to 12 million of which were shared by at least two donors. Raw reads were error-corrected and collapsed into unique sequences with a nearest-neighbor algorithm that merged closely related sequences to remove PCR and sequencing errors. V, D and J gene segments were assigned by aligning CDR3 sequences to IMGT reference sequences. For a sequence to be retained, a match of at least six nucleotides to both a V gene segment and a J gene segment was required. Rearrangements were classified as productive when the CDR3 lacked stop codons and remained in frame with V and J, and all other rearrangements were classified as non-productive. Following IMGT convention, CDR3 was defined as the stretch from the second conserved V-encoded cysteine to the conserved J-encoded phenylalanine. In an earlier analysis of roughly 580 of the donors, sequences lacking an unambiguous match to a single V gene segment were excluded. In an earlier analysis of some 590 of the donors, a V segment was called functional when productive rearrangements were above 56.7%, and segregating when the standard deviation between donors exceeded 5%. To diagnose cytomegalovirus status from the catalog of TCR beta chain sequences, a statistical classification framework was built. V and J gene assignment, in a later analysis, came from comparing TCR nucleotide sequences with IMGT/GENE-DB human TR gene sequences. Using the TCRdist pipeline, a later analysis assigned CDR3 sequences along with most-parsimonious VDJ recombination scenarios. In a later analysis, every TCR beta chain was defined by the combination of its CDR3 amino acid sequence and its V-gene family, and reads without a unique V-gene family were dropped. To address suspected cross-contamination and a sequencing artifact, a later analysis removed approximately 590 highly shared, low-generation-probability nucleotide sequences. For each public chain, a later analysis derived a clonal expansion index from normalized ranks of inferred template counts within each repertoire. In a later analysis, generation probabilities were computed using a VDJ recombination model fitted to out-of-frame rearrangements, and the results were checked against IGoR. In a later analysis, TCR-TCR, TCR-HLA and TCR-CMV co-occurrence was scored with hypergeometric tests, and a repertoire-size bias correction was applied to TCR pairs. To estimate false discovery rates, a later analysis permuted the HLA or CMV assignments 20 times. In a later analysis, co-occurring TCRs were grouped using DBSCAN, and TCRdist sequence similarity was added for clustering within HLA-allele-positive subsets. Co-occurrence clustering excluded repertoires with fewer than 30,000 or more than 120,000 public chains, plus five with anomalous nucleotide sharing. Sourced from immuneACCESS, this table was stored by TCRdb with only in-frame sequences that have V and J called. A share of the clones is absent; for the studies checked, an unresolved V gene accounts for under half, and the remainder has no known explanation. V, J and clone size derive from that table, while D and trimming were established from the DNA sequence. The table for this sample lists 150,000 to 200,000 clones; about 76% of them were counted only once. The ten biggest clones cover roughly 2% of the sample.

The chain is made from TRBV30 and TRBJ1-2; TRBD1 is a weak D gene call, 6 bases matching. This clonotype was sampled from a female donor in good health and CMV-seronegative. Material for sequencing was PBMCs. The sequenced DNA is TGTGCCTGGAGGGGTTGGACAGCCTCGGGTGGCTACACCTTC. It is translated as CAWRGWTASGGYTF.